This T cell receptor beta chain derives from a study of blood T cell repertoires in COVID-19 (TCRdb year 2020). About the full investigation: Samples from collaborators originated in the United States, Italy and Spain and spanned both the acute and convalescent phases of COVID-19. Where available, HLA class I and class II types were obtained from metadata supplied by the sample provider rather than from assay-based typing. Samples came from the ongoing ImmuneRACE study (first 160 participants) plus 1,254 subjects from 6 global collaborators. The sample metadata nearly always contained a de-identified subject ID, COVID-19 status, age in years and sex. Deeply sampled blood TCRbeta repertoires from subjects exposed to, actively infected with, or recovered from COVID-19 were included in the dataset. The material from the prospective study consisted of cDNA or gDNA derived from T cells, B-cell-depleted T cells, or PBMCs. A freely available public database, intended as a resource for researchers studying the immune response to SARS-CoV-2, is where the repertoires were released.

The immunoSEQ Assay, a bias-controlled multiplex PCR, was used to amplify TCRbeta CDR3 regions from genomic DNA. The published analysis was carried out like this. The number of nucleated cells in each sample was estimated from the amplification of reference gene primers within the assay. Sequence reads were collapsed and filtered to measure the absolute abundance of every unique TCRbeta CDR3 rearrangement. For each sample, productive Simpson clonality was calculated as the square root of Simpson's diversity index across productive rearrangements. The table comes from immuneACCESS by way of TCRdb, which keeps in-frame sequences with V and J called. Part of the clones is missing from these tables; in studies checked, under half for an unresolved V gene and the rest for unknown reasons. Clone size and the V and J calls come from that table; the DNA yielded D and trimming. This sample holds some 170,000 clones; over 80% were observed only once. The ten biggest clones cover about 7% of the sample.

At one collaborating source in Seattle, patients were enrolled during active infection and were followed longitudinally through the course of disease. Whole blood was collected in K2EDTA tubes by collaborating institutions according to the institutions' own protocols. For TCRbeta analysis, collaborators shipped samples in one of three forms: frozen whole blood, isolated PBMCs, or DNA extracted from either of those sample types. Results and caveats for the whole study, not just this receptor: The quantity of clinical and demographic metadata differed by source and by participant and was supplied without curation.

Of note for this clone: Its antigen is still unknown. One base away there is no much larger clone; base qualities are not given.

The receptor comes from a woman aged 40-49 years with COVID-19, enrolled during active disease. Sequencing was carried out using peripheral blood.

The DNA sequence is given as TGTGCCAGCAGCCTAGGACTAGAAGAGACCCAGTACTTC. It translates as CASSLGLEETQYF. The chain links TRBV5-4 with TRBJ2-5; 7 central nucleotides agree with TRBD2. The CDR3, cysteine through phenylalanine, is 13 amino acids long. Only the CDR3 part of the read is kept: 39 bases, read in frame from the first base. CDR1 and CDR2 are drawn from the germline V gene (reference sequence): SGHNT, YYREEE. Trimming accounts for 4 bases at V and 3 bases at J, while the number of junction bases matched to no gene is 3.